These T cell receptor beta chains were read from a single sample in a study of T cells in Graves' hyperthyroidism and ophthalmopathy. TCRdb analysed the multiplex PCR reads with MiXCR anew, one entry per CDR3 protein. The sample shows 450,000 to 650,000 distinct CDR3 sequences, approximately 14% of them seen only once. The sample taken for sequencing was blood. The receptors originated from a woman aged 18-29 years with Graves' ophthalmopathy. CDR3s leave out the opening cysteine and the closing phenylalanine or tryptophan. The D gene is left open where the match is weak. Part of the rows lack a size; the others show once, few, many or a class for expanded clones.

CDR3aa: ASNPTGSRSYNEQF; d_gene: .; abundance: once; v_gene: TRBV5-6
CDR3aa: AWTRQSIYEQY; d_gene: .; abundance: many; v_gene: TRBV30
CDR3aa: SATRDYEQY; d_gene: .; abundance: many; v_gene: TRBV20-1
CDR3aa: ASSFSTPGGGPSY; d_gene: TRBD1; abundance: .; v_gene: TRBV7-6
CDR3aa: ASSLLRVGSDSGNTIY; d_gene: .; abundance: .; v_gene: TRBV11-2
CDR3aa: ASSSRTGGVWGYT; d_gene: TRBD1; abundance: few; v_gene: TRBV27
CDR3aa: ATSDSQGPNTEAF; d_gene: .; abundance: few; v_gene: TRBV24-1
CDR3aa: ASSPISRGRETQY; d_gene: .; abundance: .; v_gene: TRBV6-1
CDR3aa: ASSYAGTGIPETQY; d_gene: TRBD1; abundance: .; v_gene: TRBV12-3/TRBV12-4
CDR3aa: ASSLTGVVGLNTEAF; d_gene: TRBD1; abundance: .; v_gene: TRBV5-6
CDR3aa: ASSPSSRPTWGEKLF; d_gene: .; abundance: once; v_gene: TRBV18
CDR3aa: ASRNRTGTVQETQY; d_gene: TRBD1; abundance: many; v_gene: TRBV7-9
CDR3aa: ASSYRAHAF; d_gene: .; abundance: few; v_gene: TRBV6-2/TRBV6-3
CDR3aa: ASRVGLYATNEKLF; d_gene: .; abundance: few; v_gene: TRBV27
CDR3aa: ASSPDGSGNTIY; d_gene: .; abundance: .; v_gene: TRBV18
CDR3aa: ASSRGTSGRETQY; d_gene: TRBD2; abundance: many; v_gene: TRBV11-3
CDR3aa: ASSQLLARSSQPQH; d_gene: .; abundance: many; v_gene: TRBV11-2
CDR3aa: ASSQGYRGPQETQY; d_gene: TRBD1; abundance: .; v_gene: TRBV4-1
CDR3aa: ASSPRQQNTEAF; d_gene: .; abundance: few; v_gene: TRBV18
CDR3aa: SADADSYNEQF; d_gene: .; abundance: .; v_gene: TRBV20-1
CDR3aa: ASSQGSGDQPQH; d_gene: .; abundance: many; v_gene: TRBV3-1
CDR3aa: ASSPRTGNGYT; d_gene: TRBD1; abundance: many; v_gene: TRBV3-1
CDR3aa: AWSKSGPASGELF; d_gene: .; abundance: many; v_gene: TRBV30
CDR3aa: ATSRARLVGTDTQY; d_gene: .; abundance: many; v_gene: TRBV15
CDR3aa: ASTLGTSRLNEQF; d_gene: TRBD2; abundance: many; v_gene: TRBV11-1
CDR3aa: ASNSRAYLYEQY; d_gene: .; abundance: many; v_gene: TRBV28
CDR3aa: ASSPVWDLYEQY; d_gene: .; abundance: many; v_gene: TRBV12-3/TRBV12-4
CDR3aa: ASSLGGVENIQY; d_gene: .; abundance: few; v_gene: TRBV5-1
CDR3aa: ASSFRAEAF; d_gene: .; abundance: many; v_gene: TRBV11-2
CDR3aa: ASSFLGVTEAF; d_gene: .; abundance: many; v_gene: TRBV12-3/TRBV12-4
CDR3aa: ASLLSADNYGYT; d_gene: .; abundance: few; v_gene: TRBV18
CDR3aa: ASSLVGTGYTEAF; d_gene: TRBD1; abundance: .; v_gene: TRBV11-3
CDR3aa: ASSSGLSEQY; d_gene: .; abundance: few; v_gene: TRBV7-9
CDR3aa: ATSDLGTGVYNEQF; d_gene: TRBD1; abundance: .; v_gene: TRBV24-1
CDR3aa: ASSQLAGVYTGELF; d_gene: TRBD2; abundance: many; v_gene: TRBV27
CDR3aa: ASSQVGGESSEQY; d_gene: TRBD2; abundance: many; v_gene: TRBV4-1
CDR3aa: ASSVGQGISQPQH; d_gene: TRBD1; abundance: many; v_gene: TRBV2
CDR3aa: ASSPLKGSGNTIY; d_gene: .; abundance: few; v_gene: TRBV18
CDR3aa: ASSYSETSPTSGEQF; d_gene: .; abundance: many; v_gene: TRBV6-2/TRBV6-3
CDR3aa: ASSLQIGLAYEQY; d_gene: TRBD2; abundance: few; v_gene: TRBV19
CDR3aa: ATSDLGTSGRARETQY; d_gene: TRBD2; abundance: many; v_gene: TRBV24-1
CDR3aa: ASSYVLAGAYIEQF; d_gene: TRBD2; abundance: many; v_gene: TRBV28